The clone carrying this T cell receptor (beta chain) turned up a few times. Its antigen is not known. The data belong to a study of cytomegalovirus exposure and HLA in healthy donors. Germline V lookup: CDR1 SEHNR, CDR2 FQNEAQ (reference sequence). V lost 2 bases to trimming and J lost 0 bases, with 6 bases between them. This CDR3 has 14 residues. Notes on the study in general: A later analysis showed that HLA-associated TCR beta chains had undergone more clonal expansion than equally common others.

PCR amplification relied on 60 Vbeta primers (plus 13 Jbeta primers). Clones were sequenced by immunoSEQ multiplex PCR, and TCRdb holds only the in-frame ones, with some missing. Of around 53,000 clones listed, about three quarters are singletons. The sequence derives from a man younger than 30 in good health and CMV-seronegative. This chain uses TRBV7-9 with TRBJ2-3, with D hard to call. Sequences were obtained from PBMCs. In nucleotides, the CDR3 is TGTGCCAGCAGCTTACTCGGGAGCACAGATACGCAGTATTTT. Its translation is CASSLLGSTDTQYF.